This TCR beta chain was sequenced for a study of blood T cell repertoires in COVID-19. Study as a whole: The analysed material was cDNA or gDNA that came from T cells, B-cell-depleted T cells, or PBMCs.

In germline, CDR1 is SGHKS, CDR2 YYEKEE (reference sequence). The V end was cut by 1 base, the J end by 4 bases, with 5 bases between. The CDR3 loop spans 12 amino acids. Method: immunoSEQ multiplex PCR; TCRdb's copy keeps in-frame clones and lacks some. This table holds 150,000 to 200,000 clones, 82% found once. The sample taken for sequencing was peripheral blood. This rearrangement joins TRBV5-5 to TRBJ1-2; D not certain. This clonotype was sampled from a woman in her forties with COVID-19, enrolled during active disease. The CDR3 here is CASSLTSYGYTF. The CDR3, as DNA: TGTGCCAGCAGCTTGACGAGCTATGGCTACACCTTC.